A selection of T cell receptor beta chains follows, all from one sample in a study of a mutant IDH1 vaccine in newly diagnosed glioma. These receptors' targets are unknown. Using immunoSEQ multiplex PCR, the repertoire was profiled, and TCRdb retains in-frame clones only, with some absent. The sample includes tens of thousands of clones, more than 80% of them seen just once. The sequences come from PBMCs, collected from a glioma patient whose treatment included an IDH1 peptide vaccine. The receptors originated from a man aged 40-50 years with glioma. CDR3s include the opening cysteine and the closing phenylalanine or tryptophan. The D gene is left open where the match is weak. Only some rows state a clone size, as once, few, many or a class for expanded clones.

D gene	clone size	V gene	J gene	CDR3 DNA	CDR3 protein
NA	NA	TRBV2	TRBJ1-1	TGTGCCAGCACGAGGACAGCCATGAACACTGAAGCTTTCTTT	CASTRTAMNTEAFF
TRBD2	once	TRBV13	TRBJ2-2	TGTGCCAGCAGCCCGCTAGCGGGGGCGATCTCCGGGGAGCTGTTTTTT	CASSPLAGAISGELFF
NA	NA	TRBV7-8	TRBJ2-7	TGTGCCAGCAGCTCGAGGGACGTGGGCTCCTACGAGCAGTACTTC	CASSSRDVGSYEQYF
NA	NA	TRBV10-2	TRBJ1-1	TGCGCCAGCAGTGAGGATAGGGCTTTCTTT	CASSEDRAFF
TRBD2	once	TRBV27	TRBJ2-7	TGTGCCAGCAGTAAGCGGGAGGCCTACGAGCAGTACTTC	CASSKREAYEQYF
NA	once	TRBV30	TRBJ1-5	TGTGCCTGGAGTCCCCCCTATAGCAATCAGCCCCAGCATTTT	CAWSPPYSNQPQHF
NA	NA	TRBV5-4	TRBJ2-3	TGTGCCAGCAGCTTGAACCCTAGCACAGATACGCAGTATTTT	CASSLNPSTDTQYF
NA	NA	TRBV28	TRBJ1-3	TGTGCCAGCAGATTGGGCGGAAAAAACACCATATATTTT	CASRLGGKNTIYF
TRBD1	medium-sized	TRBV5-6	TRBJ2-5	TGTGCCAGCAGCTTGGCAAGGACAGGGAAAGAGACCCAGTACTTC	CASSLARTGKETQYF
TRBD2	once	TRBV5-1	TRBJ2-7	TGCGCCAGCAGCTTGGCCGGGACTAGCGGGAACGAGCAGTACTTC	CASSLAGTSGNEQYF
NA	once	TRBV27	TRBJ2-1	TGTGCCAGCGGACCCGGACTACGCCCCAACAATGAGCAGTTCTTC	CASGPGLRPNNEQFF
TRBD2	NA	TRBV28	TRBJ2-3	TGTGCCAGCAGGCCTCACCCCGGACTAGCGGGAGAGGGCACAGATACGCAGTATTTT	CASRPHPGLAGEGTDTQYF
NA	NA	TRBV19	TRBJ2-2	TGTGCCAGTCGTCCGACAGAGAACACCGGGGAGCTGTTTTTT	CASRPTENTGELFF
NA	NA	TRBV11-2	TRBJ1-5	TGTGCCAGCAGCCACGGGACACACAATCAGCCCCAGCATTTT	CASSHGTHNQPQHF
NA	once	TRBV19	TRBJ1-4	TGTGCCAGTAGTATGGGTGGAAAACTGTTTTTT	CASSMGGKLFF
TRBD1	NA	TRBV19	TRBJ1-3	TGTGCCAGTAGTACAGGACAGGTGGGAAACACCATATATTTT	CASSTGQVGNTIYF
NA	NA	TRBV11-2	TRBJ2-7	TGTGCCAGCAGCTTATGGGTTAGCGCGGACGAGCAGTACTTC	CASSLWVSADEQYF
NA	NA	TRBV7-8	TRBJ2-6	TGTGCCAGCAGCCCATTGGACGATGCCTCACCTGGGGCCAACGTCCTGACTTTC	CASSPLDDASPGANVLTF
TRBD2	NA	TRBV27	TRBJ2-7	TGTGCCAGCAGGTGGGCCGGGACTAGCGGCCCCTACGAGCAGTACTTC	CASRWAGTSGPYEQYF
TRBD2	once	TRBV29-1	TRBJ2-1	TGCAGCGTTCGGGGGGACCGCTACAATGAGCAGTTCTTC	CSVRGDRYNEQFF
TRBD1	few	TRBV27	TRBJ2-6	TGTGCCAGCGGACCCGGGACAGGGTTGATTGGGGCCAACGTCCTGACTTTC	CASGPGTGLIGANVLTF
NA	once	TRBV21-1	TRBJ1-2	TGTGCCAGCAGCAAGAAAAGGGGACAGGCTAACTATGGCTACACCTTC	CASSKKRGQANYGYTF
NA	NA	TRBV11-3	TRBJ2-3	TGTGCCAGCAGCTTAGATGGGTCGAAGGGCGTCCAGTATTTT	CASSLDGSKGVQYF